What follows is one T cell receptor (beta chain) and its context. Its antigen specificity is not known. Per-nucleotide qualities are absent, and no much larger clonotype sits a single base away. The donors were healthy, HIV-negative adults who had no recently reported acute infections or vaccinations. Every donor was a Caucasian adult residing in Nashville, Tennessee, USA. CD8 memory samples combined magnetically selected CD45RO+ cells with CCR7-negative CD45RA+ effector memory (TemRA) cells. Blood was obtained by leukapheresis, after which PBMCs were separated by Ficoll-Histopaque density gradient centrifugation and cryopreserved in liquid nitrogen vapor phase. Analytical flow cytometry was used to check the purity and quantity of each magnetically sorted T cell population. Genomic DNA was isolated from every sorted fraction and measured by UV absorbance on a Nanodrop 2000c. This sample was taken from a study of shared clonotypes between healthy human individuals (TCRdb year 2020). With respect to the entire study: A few men and two women, aged 18 to 49 years, made up the cohort. To increase sequencing depth and limit assay-specific biases, different laboratories used diverse techniques to prepare libraries and sequence TCR repertoires. Per donor, leukapheresis produced somewhere between about 0.94 and 9 billion PBMCs. To estimate repertoire size and how much clonotypes are shared between individuals, the study performed deep sequencing of blood TCR repertoires from roughly five healthy adults. For each donor, CD4 naive and CD4 memory were each run on three plates, CD8 naive on two plates, and CD8 memory on one plate. What the research found in general, with its limitations: Naive subsets generally had larger estimated clonotype richness than memory subsets did. Clonotypes shared by all four sorted-subset donors showed higher generation probabilities than non-shared clonotypes. Rarefaction of sorted-subset datasets indicated incomplete sequencing despite the large sequencing depth. Across four donors, around 5% of naive CD4, 3% to 3.5% of naive CD8, 2.3% of memory CD4, and about 0.44% of memory CD8 clonotypes were shared. Pairwise subsampling indicated that sequencing depth was expected to affect the degree of clonotype sharing among donors. The small number of donors limited the genetic and exposure-history diversity represented. Sampling was restricted to blood, and TCR repertoires in tissues likely differ from the TCR repertoires found in blood.

TCR CDR3 regions were amplified from genomic DNA by multiplex PCR using the deep immunoSEQ assay. Extracted genomic DNA from each cell subset was spread evenly across all wells of several immunoSEQ 96-well plates, with each plate serving as a replicate. For sorted subsets, 150 to 250 ng genomic DNA, equal to approximately 30,000 T cell genomes, was loaded into each replicate PCR. Purified libraries were measured with a Qubit 3.0 fluorometer, size-checked on a Bioanalyzer 2100, and measured again with the KAPA Library Quantification kit. Every immunoSEQ 96-well plate was sequenced on a dedicated single-read 150-cycle Illumina NextSeq 550 flow cell. Concerning the study's data processing: Because only junctional sequences without quality scores were contained in the immunoSEQ output, filtering matching that applied to full-length reads could not be performed. Sequences were annotated with PyIR, a Python wrapper for IgBLAST v1.9, and V/J genes and CDR3 were assigned using IMGT germline references. Reads were removed for weak V/J assignments (E-value above 1e-6), missing CDR3, stop codons, out-of-frame junctions, or ambiguous translated residues. V3J clonotypes were defined as sequences sharing the same inferred V gene, J gene, and CDR3 amino acid sequence. To compute the percentage overlap between repertoires, the number of shared unique clonotypes was divided by the size of the smaller repertoire. RTK rarefaction, the Chao1 estimator, and Recon v2.1 estimates of unobserved clonotypes were used to assess repertoire richness. OLGA was used to compute generation probabilities for all TCRbeta clonotypes that the gDNA method yielded from a few donors. What TCRdb holds here is the immuneACCESS table cut down to in-frame rearrangements. Part of the clones is not present; checked against another copy, under half of the missing clones reflect an unresolved V gene, and the others are unexplained. The V and J calls and clone size come from that table; D and trimming were worked out from the DNA. This sample holds some 89,000 clones; about 68% were observed only once. The ten largest make up more than 40% of the sample.

CDR3 length: 15 amino acids, cysteine to phenylalanine. The retained sequence is limited to the CDR3, 45 bases, with the frame set at the first base. As encoded in the germline V gene (reference sequence), CDR1 is SEHNR while CDR2 is FQNEAQ. From V the trimming removes 6 bases and from J it removes 0 bases, while the gene matches leave 4 bases of the junction unaccounted for. The chain uses TRBV7-9 and TRBJ2-2, with TRBD1 matching 7 junction bases. The clonotype originates from a man aged 25 to 40 in good health. The sequenced sample was memory CD8+ T cells sorted from blood. The cell subset or site label of this sample denotes: CD45RO+ cells pooled with CCR7-negative TemRA cells. The CDR3 protein sequence reads: CASRPGTANTGELFF. The nucleotide sequence reads TGTGCCAGCAGGCCCGGGACAGCGAACACCGGGGAGCTGTTTTTT.